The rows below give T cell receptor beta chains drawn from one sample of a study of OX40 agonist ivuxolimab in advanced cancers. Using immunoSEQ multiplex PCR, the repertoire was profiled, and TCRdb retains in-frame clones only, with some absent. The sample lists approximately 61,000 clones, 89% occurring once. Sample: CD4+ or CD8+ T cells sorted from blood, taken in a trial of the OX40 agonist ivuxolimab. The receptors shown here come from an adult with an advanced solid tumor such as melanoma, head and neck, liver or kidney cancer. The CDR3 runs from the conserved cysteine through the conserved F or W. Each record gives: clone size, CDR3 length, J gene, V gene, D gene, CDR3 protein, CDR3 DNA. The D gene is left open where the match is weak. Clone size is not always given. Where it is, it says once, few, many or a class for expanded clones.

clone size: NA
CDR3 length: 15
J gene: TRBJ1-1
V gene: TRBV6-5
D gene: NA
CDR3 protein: CASSYPGRRNTEAFF
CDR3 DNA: TGTGCCAGCAGTTACCCGGGCAGACGGAACACTGAAGCTTTCTTT

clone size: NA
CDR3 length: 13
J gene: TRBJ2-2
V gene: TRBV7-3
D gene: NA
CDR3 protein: CASSLAAAGELFF
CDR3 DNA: TGTGCCAGCAGCTTAGCAGCGGCCGGGGAGCTGTTTTTT

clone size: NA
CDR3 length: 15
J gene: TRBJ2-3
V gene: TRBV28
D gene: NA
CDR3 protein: CASRPLWAGTDTQYF
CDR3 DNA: TGTGCCAGCAGACCGCTATGGGCTGGCACAGATACGCAGTATTTT

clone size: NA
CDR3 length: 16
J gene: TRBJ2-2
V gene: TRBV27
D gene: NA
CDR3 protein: CASSLSSGVLTGELFF
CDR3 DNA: TGTGCCAGCAGTTTATCGTCGGGGGTCCTCACCGGGGAGCTGTTTTTT

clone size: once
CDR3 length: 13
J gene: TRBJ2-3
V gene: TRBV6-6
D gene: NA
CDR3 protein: CASSHSSTDTQYF
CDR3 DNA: TGTGCCAGCAGTCACAGTAGCACAGATACGCAGTATTTT

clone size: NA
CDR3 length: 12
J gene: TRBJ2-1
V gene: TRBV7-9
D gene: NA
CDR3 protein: CASSLSGNEQFF
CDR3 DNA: TGTGCCAGCAGCTTATCCGGCAATGAGCAGTTCTTC

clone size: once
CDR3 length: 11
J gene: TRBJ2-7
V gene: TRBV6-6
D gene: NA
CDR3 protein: CASSYSGVTYF
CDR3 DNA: TGTGCCAGCAGTTACTCGGGGGTCACGTACTTC

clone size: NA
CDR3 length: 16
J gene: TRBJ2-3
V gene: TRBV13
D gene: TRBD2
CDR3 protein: CASSHPSGTSGDTQYF
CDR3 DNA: TGTGCCAGCAGCCACCCTTCCGGGACTAGCGGTGATACGCAGTATTTT

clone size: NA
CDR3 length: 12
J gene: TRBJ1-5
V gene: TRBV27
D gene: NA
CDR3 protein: CASSLVGQPQHF
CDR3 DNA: TGTGCCAGCAGTTTAGTAGGTCAGCCCCAGCATTTT

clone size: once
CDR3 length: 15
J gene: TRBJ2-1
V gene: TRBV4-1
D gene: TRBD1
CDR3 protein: CASSARQGPYNEQFF
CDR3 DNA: TGCGCCAGCAGCGCCCGACAGGGGCCCTACAATGAGCAGTTCTTC

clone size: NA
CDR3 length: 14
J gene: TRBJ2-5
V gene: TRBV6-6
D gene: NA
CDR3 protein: CASSYDRGGETQYF
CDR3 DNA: TGTGCCAGCAGTTACGACAGGGGAGGGGAGACCCAGTACTTC

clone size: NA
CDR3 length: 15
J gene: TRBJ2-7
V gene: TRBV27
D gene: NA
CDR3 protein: CASSLSGDRHYEQYF
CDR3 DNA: TGTGCCAGCAGTTTATCGGGGGATAGGCACTACGAGCAGTACTTC

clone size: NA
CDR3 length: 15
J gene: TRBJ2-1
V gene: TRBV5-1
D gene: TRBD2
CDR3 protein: CASRPGLAYYDEQFF
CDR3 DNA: TGCGCCAGCAGACCGGGACTAGCCTACTACGATGAGCAGTTCTTC

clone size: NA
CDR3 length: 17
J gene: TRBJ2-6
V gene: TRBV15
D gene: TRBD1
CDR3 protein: CATSEGQGLSRGNVLTF
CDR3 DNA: TGTGCCACCAGCGAAGGACAGGGCCTCTCTAGGGGCAACGTCCTGACTTTC

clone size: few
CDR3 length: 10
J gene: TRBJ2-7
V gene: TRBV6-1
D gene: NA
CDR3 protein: CASGPFEQYF
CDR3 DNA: TGTGCCAGTGGACCCTTTGAGCAGTACTTC

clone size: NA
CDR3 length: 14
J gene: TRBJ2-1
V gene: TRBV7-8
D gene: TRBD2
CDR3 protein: CASSRKGTTDEQFF
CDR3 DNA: TGTGCCAGCAGCCGGAAAGGGACTACCGATGAGCAGTTCTTC

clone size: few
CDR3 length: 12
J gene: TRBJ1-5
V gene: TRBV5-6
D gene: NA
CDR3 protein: CASSQGGQPQHF
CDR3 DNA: TGTGCCAGCAGCCAAGGCGGGCAGCCCCAGCATTTT

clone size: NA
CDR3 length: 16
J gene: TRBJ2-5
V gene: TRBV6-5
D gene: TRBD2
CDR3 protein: CASSYWGGQAQETQYF
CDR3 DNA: TGTGCCAGCAGTTACTGGGGAGGGCAAGCCCAAGAGACCCAGTACTTC

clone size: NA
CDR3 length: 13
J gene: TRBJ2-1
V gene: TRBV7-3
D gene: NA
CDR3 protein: CASSSEFGTEQFF
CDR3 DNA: TGTGCCAGCAGCTCCGAGTTTGGGACTGAGCAGTTCTTC

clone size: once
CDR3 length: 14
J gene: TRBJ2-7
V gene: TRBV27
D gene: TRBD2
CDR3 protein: CASSFGGATYEQYF
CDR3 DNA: TGTGCCAGCAGTTTCGGGGGGGCAACCTACGAGCAGTACTTC

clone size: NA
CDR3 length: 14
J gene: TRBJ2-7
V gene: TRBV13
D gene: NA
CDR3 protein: CASSLNAITYEQYF
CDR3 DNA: TGTGCCAGCAGCTTAAATGCCATCACCTACGAGCAGTACTTC

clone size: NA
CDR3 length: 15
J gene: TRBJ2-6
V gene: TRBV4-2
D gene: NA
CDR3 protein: CASSHVPSGANVLTF
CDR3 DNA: TGTGCCAGCAGCCATGTTCCCTCTGGGGCCAACGTCCTGACTTTC

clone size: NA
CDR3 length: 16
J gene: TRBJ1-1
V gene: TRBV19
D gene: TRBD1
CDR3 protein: CASSPTTGIGYTEAFF
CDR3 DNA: TGTGCCAGTAGCCCTACGACAGGGATCGGTTACACTGAAGCTTTCTTT

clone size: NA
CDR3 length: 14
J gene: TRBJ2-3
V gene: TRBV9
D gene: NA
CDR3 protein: CASSVSGGTDTQYF
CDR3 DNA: TGTGCCAGCAGCGTTTCGGGTGGCACAGATACGCAGTATTTT

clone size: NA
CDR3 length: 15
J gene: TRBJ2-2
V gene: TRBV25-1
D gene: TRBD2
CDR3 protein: CASSEWSSGNGELFF
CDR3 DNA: TGTGCCAGCAGTGAATGGTCTAGCGGGAACGGGGAGCTGTTTTTT

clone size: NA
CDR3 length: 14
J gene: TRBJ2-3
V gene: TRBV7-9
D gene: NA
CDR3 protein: CASSWWEATDTQYF
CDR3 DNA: TGTGCCAGCAGCTGGTGGGAGGCAACAGATACGCAGTATTTT

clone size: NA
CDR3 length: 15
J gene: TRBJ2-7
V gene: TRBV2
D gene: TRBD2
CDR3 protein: CASRANSGATYEQYF
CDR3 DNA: TGTGCCAGCAGAGCTAATAGCGGGGCGACCTACGAGCAGTACTTC

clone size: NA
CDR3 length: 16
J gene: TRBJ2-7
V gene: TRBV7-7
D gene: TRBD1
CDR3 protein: CASSLRVGTGPYEQYF
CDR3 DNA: TGTGCTAGCAGCCTACGGGTTGGGACAGGCCCCTACGAGCAGTACTTC

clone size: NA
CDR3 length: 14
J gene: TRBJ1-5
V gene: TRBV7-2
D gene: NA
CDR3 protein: CASSLRRSGQPQHF
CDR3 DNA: TGTGCCAGCAGCTTGAGGAGAAGTGGCCAGCCCCAGCATTTT

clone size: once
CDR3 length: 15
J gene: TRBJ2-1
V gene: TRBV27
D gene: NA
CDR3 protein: CASSLRGISYNEQFF
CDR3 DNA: TGTGCCAGCAGTTTAAGGGGCATTTCCTACAATGAGCAGTTCTTC

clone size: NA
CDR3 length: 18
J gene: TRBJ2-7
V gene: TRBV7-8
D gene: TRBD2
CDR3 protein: CASSSALAGEVPPYEQYF
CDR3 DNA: TGTGCCAGCAGCTCCGCCCTAGCGGGAGAAGTTCCCCCCTACGAGCAGTACTTC

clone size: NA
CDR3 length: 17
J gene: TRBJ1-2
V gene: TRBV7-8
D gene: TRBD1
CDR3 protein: CASSPGGQGALNYGYTF
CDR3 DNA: TGTGCCAGCAGCCCGGGAGGACAGGGTGCCCTTAACTATGGCTACACCTTC

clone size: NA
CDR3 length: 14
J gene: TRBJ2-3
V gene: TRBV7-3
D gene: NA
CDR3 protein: CASSLGDPTDTQYF
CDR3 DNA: TGTGCCAGCAGCTTAGGGGATCCCACAGATACGCAGTATTTT

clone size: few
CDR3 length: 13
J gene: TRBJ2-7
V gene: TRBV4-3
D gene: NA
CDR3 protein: CASSQDRKGEQYF
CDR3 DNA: TGCGCCAGCAGCCAAGATCGCAAGGGTGAGCAGTACTTC

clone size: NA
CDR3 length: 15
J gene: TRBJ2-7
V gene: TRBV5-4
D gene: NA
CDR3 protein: CASSLEQGIPYEQYF
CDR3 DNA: TGTGCCAGCAGCTTGGAGCAGGGGATCCCCTACGAGCAGTACTTC

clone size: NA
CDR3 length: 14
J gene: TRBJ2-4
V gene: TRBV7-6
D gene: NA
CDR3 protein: CASSLAVGGSPMDF
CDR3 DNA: TGTGCCAGCAGCTTAGCGGTCGGGGGCTCCCCTATGGACTTC

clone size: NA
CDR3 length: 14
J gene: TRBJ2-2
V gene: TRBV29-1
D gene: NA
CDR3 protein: CSVDGRTNTGELFF
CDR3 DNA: TGCAGCGTTGACGGCAGAACGAACACCGGGGAGCTGTTTTTT

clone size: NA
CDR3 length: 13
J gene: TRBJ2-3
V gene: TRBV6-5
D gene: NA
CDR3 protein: CASSRWAADTQYF
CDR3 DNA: TGTGCCAGCAGCCGCTGGGCGGCAGATACGCAGTATTTT

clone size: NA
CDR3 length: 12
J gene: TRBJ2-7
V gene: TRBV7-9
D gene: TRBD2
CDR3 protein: CAGAGTAYEQYF
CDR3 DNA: TGTGCCGGAGCGGGGACTGCCTACGAGCAGTACTTC

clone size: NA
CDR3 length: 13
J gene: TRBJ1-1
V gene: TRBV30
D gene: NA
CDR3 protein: CAWSVTGGTEAFF
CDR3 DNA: TGTGCCTGGAGTGTAACAGGAGGCACTGAAGCTTTCTTT

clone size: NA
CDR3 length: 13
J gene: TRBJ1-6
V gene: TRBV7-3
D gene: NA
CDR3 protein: CASSLTYNSPLHF
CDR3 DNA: TGTGCCAGCAGCTTAACCTATAATTCACCCCTCCACTTT

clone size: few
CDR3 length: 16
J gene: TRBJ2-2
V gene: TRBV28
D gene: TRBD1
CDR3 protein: CASSLDRGPDTGELFF
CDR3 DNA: TGTGCCAGCAGCCTAGACAGGGGACCCGACACCGGGGAGCTGTTTTTT

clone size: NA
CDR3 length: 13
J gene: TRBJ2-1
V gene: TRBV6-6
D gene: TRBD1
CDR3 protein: CASSAEVRDRRFF
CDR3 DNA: TGTGCCAGCAGCGCCGAAGTACGGGACAGGAGGTTCTTC

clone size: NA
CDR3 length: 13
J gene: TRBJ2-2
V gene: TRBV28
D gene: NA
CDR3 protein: CASSLQEGRELFF
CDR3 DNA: TGTGCCAGCAGTTTGCAGGAGGGCCGGGAGCTGTTTTTT

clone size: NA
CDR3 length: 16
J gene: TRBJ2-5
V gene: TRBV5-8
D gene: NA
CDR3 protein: CASSLWGQGGAETQYF
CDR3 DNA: TGTGCCAGCAGCTTGTGGGGGCAGGGGGGTGCTGAGACCCAGTACTTC

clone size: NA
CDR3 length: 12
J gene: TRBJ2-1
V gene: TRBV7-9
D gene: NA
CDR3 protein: CASGYWVGEQFF
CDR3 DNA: TGTGCCAGCGGCTATTGGGTTGGTGAGCAGTTCTTC

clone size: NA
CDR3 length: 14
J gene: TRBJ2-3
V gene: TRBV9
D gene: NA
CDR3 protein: CASSASGSTDTQYF
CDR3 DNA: TGTGCCAGCAGCGCGAGCGGGAGCACAGATACGCAGTATTTT

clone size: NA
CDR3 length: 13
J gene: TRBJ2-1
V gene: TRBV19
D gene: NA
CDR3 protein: CASSINLGYEQFF
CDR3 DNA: TGTGCCAGTAGTATCAACCTAGGGTATGAGCAGTTCTTC